The next 29 T cell receptor beta chains were all read from a single sample in a study of T-cell reconstitution after alpha-beta-depleted transplantation in children. Molecular barcoding with unique molecular identifiers was used for the TCRbeta library. TCRdb called the PCR reads again in MiXCR, with one record for every CDR3 protein. The repertoire holds some 95,000 distinct CDR3 sequences, with around a quarter as singletons. The sequences come from PBMCs, collected before TCRalphabeta/CD19-depleted stem cell transplant. These receptors came from a boy between 2 and 10 years old with acute lymphoblastic leukemia, due to receive a stem cell transplant.

This clonotype has just a few counts. The chain carries TRBV10-3 and TRBJ2-7; D call uncertain. The germline CDR1 and CDR2 sequences are ENHRY and SYGVKD. V lost 5 bases, J lost 0 bases, and 11 bases lay in between. This CDR3 is built from 14 residues. CDR3 in amino acids: CAISSPASSYEQYF. The CDR3, as DNA: TGTGCCATCAGTTCCCCGGCCAGCTCCTACGAGCAGTACTTC.

This clonotype was observed at least ten times. The V call is TRBV7-9, the J call TRBJ1-1; the D gene is possibly TRBD1 (6 bases). Germline CDR1 reads SEHNR; CDR2 reads FQNEAQ (reference sequence). V lost 1 base, J lost 8 bases, and 17 bases lay in between. The CDR3 has 15 residues. CDR3 DNA: TGTGCCAGCAGCTTAGACGGGACAACAACTTCAGAAGCTTTCTTT. It yields the protein CASSLDGTTTSEAFF.

V gene TRBV20-1 combines with J gene TRBJ2-1; 9 nucleotides line up with TRBD2. CDR1 is DFQATT and CDR2 is SNEGSKA in the germline V gene (reference sequence). Trimming took 3 bases from V and 7 from J; bases not matched to a gene: 10. The CDR3 is 15 amino acids. The CDR3 DNA follows: TGCAGTGCTAGGGTCACCGGGACTAGCAAGAATGAGCAGTTCTTC. Protein: CSARVTGTSKNEQFF.

The V gene is TRBV6-5, the J gene TRBJ2-1; tentative D call: TRBD1 (5 bases). The V and J ends lost 2 bases and 5 bases respectively, with 10 bases between them. There are 14 residues in the CDR3. Germline CDR1 MNHEY, CDR2 SVGAGI. The CDR3 reads CASSYRRENNEQFF. For the CDR3, the DNA is TGTGCCAGCAGTTACCGCAGGGAAAACAATGAGCAGTTCTTC.

This clonotype was observed a few times. This chain uses TRBV9 with TRBJ2-5, with TRBD1 identical over 7 bases. The V gene end was trimmed by 1 base and the J gene end by 5 bases; junction bases not matched to a gene: 5. Per germline, CDR1 SGDLS and CDR2 YYNGEE. This CDR3 spans 14 amino acids. CDR3 sequence (DNA): TGTGCCAGCAGCGTAAAGGGGGCTGGGGAGACCCAGTACTTC. Encoded protein: CASSVKGAGETQYF.

The chain uses TRBV5-1 and TRBJ2-7; D perhaps matches TRBD2 (6 bases). V shed 7 bases and J shed 4 bases, with 24 bases lying between them. CDR1 is SGHRS, CDR2 YFSETQ, per germline. This CDR3 spans 16 amino acids. The CDR3 region is CASSPNSGGIAYEQYF. As DNA, the CDR3 is TGCGCCAGCTCACCCAATAGCGGAGGCATCGCGTACGAGCAGTACTTC.

The rearrangement joins TRBV25-1 to TRBJ2-2, with D perhaps matching TRBD2 (7 bases). The V gene's germline CDR1 is MGHDK and CDR2 SYGVNS. Trimming stripped 7 bases from V and 6 bases from J, with 18 bases between. The CDR3 sequence is 15 residues long. CDR3 DNA sequence: TGTGCCAGCACCAAAGGGGGGGCCGGAGCCGGGGAGCTGTTTTTT. This gives the protein CASTKGGAGAGELFF. Variable domain in full (rest from reference TRBV25-1 and TRBJ2-2): EADIYQTPRYLVIGTGKKITLECSQTMGHDKMYWYQQDPGMELHLIHYSYGVNSTEKGDLSSESTVSRIRTEHFPLTLESARPSHTSQYLCASTKGGAGAGELFFGEGSRLTVL.

The sample holds a few counts of this clonotype. V usage is TRBV7-8 and J usage is TRBJ2-5, with D unclear. Trimming stripped 5 bases from V and 1 base from J, with 11 bases between. The CDR3 extends over 14 amino acids. Germline V gene sequence: CDR1 SGHVS, CDR2 FQNEAQ. Here the CDR3 reads CASSKVGFQETQYF. The CDR3 coding sequence is TGTGCCAGCAGCAAAGTTGGCTTCCAAGAGACCCAGTACTTC.

The chain recombines TRBV6-1 with TRBJ1-5, with 10 bases that match TRBD1. CDR1 is MNHNS and CDR2 is SASEGT in the germline V gene. CDR3 length equals 16 residues. After removal of 3 bases from V and 6 bases from J, the junction contained 8 bases not matched to a gene. The CDR3 nucleotides are TGTGCCAGCAGTGACGGGGACAGGGGAAGGGGTCAGCCCCAGCATTTT. This gives the protein CASSDGDRGRGQPQHF.

This clonotype was seen many times. This rearrangement joins TRBV11-2 to TRBJ2-1, with D perhaps assigned TRBD1 or TRBD2 (5 bases each). Germline V gene sequence: CDR1 SGHAT, CDR2 FQNNGV. V shed 3 bases and J shed 8 bases, with 8 bases lying between them. The CDR3 extends over 12 amino acids. The CDR3 DNA reads as TGTGCCAGCAGCTTTTGGGGGTATGAGCAGTTCTTC. Its protein is CASSFWGYEQFF.

The chain couples TRBV19 to TRBJ2-1; TRBD2 aligns across 13 bases. Germline values: CDR1 LNHDA, CDR2 SQIVND (reference sequence). V dropped 5 bases and J dropped 7; count of bases not matched to a gene: 14. The length of the CDR3 is 18 residues. DNA for the CDR3: TGTGCCAGTAGTTCCCGGCAATGGACTAGCGGGAGTAGGAATGAGCAGTTCTTC. This gives the protein CASSSRQWTSGSRNEQFF.

The gene calls are TRBV18 and TRBJ2-5; unclear D gene. Germline V gene lookup returns CDR1 KGHSH and CDR2 LQKENI. With 0 bases removed from V and 4 bases from J, the gap between germline ends came to 12 bases. CDR3 size: 15 residues. The CDR3 loop reads CASSPPMGIGETQYF. CDR3 nucleotide sequence: TGTGCCAGCTCACCACCAATGGGAATTGGAGAGACCCAGTACTTC. The full variable domain, rest sourced from reference TRBV18 and TRBJ2-5, is NAGVMQNPRHLVRRRGQEARLRCSPMKGHSHVYWYRQLPEEGLKFMVYLQKENIIDESGMPKERFSAEFPKEGPSILRIQQVVRGDSAAYFCASSPPMGIGETQYFGPGTRLLVL.

This clonotype has more than one count but fewer than ten. CDR3 region: CASRPAGTGETQYF. In DNA form, the CDR3 reads TGTGCCAGCAGACCTGCCGGGACAGGAGAGACCCAGTACTTC. The chain couples TRBV5-6 to TRBJ2-5; 8 bases line up with TRBD1. This CDR3 is 14 amino acids long. Unmatched junction bases numbered 7, after V lost 5 bases and J lost 4 bases. From germline, CDR1 is SGHDT and CDR2 YYEEEE.

In its sample, this clonotype was seen many times. V usage is TRBV28 and J usage is TRBJ1-4, with 8 bases that match TRBD1. CDR1 is MDHEN, CDR2 SYDVKM, per germline. This CDR3 has 19 residues. The V and J ends lost 5 bases and 7 bases, in that order; junction bases with no gene match: 21. The CDR3 loop reads CASSRNYPTWTGPFEKLFF. The CDR3 region has the DNA TGTGCCAGCAGTCGAAACTATCCCACTTGGACAGGGCCTTTTGAAAAACTGTTTTTT.

There are a few counts of this clonotype. The chain couples TRBV5-1 to TRBJ1-4; weak D call: TRBD1 (6 bases). V lost 5 bases and J lost 8, with 13 bases in between. The CDR3 length is 13 residues. Germline lookup yields CDR1 SGHRS and CDR2 YFSETQ. In DNA, the CDR3 is TGCGCCAGCAGACAAGCACAGGGAGAAAAACTGTTTTTT. Its translation: CASRQAQGEKLFF.

The chain carries TRBV7-9 and TRBJ2-5; D is perhaps TRBD2 (7 bases). The V and J ends lost 5 bases and 2 bases respectively, with 18 bases between them. The CDR3 runs 16 residues. Germline V gene lookup returns CDR1 SEHNR and CDR2 FQNEAQ (reference sequence). CDR3 nucleotide sequence: TGTGCCAGCAGCGACAGGACTAGGCCGGGACAAGAGACCCAGTACTTC. Amino acid sequence: CASSDRTRPGQETQYF.

The J gene is TRBJ2-1, the V gene TRBV7-2; the match to TRBD1 covers 9 bases. This CDR3 comprises 14 residues. Unmatched junction bases numbered 1, after V lost 0 bases and J lost 7 bases. The germline CDR1 and CDR2 sequences are SGHTA and FQGNSA. This CDR3 reads CASSLADRGNEQFF. CDR3 sequence (DNA): TGTGCCAGCAGCTTAGCTGACAGGGGGAATGAGCAGTTCTTC. Full variable domain (rest looked up from reference TRBV7-2 and TRBJ2-1): GAGVSQSPSNKVTEKGKDVELRCDPISGHTALYWYRQSLGQGLEFLIYFQGNSAPDKSGLPSDRFSAERTGGSVSTLTIQRTQQEDSAVYLCASSLADRGNEQFFGPGTRLTVL.

There are many counts of this clonotype. Written as DNA, the CDR3 is TGTGCCAGCAGTTTTCTCGGCAACGAGCAGTACTTC. This codes for CASSFLGNEQYF. The chain is built from TRBV12-3 or TRBV12-4 and TRBJ2-7; D uncertain. The CDR3 consists of 12 residues. V shed 3 bases and J shed 5 bases, with 8 bases lying between them.

J is TRBJ2-2 and V is TRBV7-2; D may be TRBD1 (5 bases). The CDR3 consists of 14 residues. Germline V CDR1 and CDR2: SGHTA, FQGNSA. V was pared by 5 bases and J by 3 bases, with 10 bases between. The CDR3 sequence is CASSTDSHTGELFF. CDR3 DNA sequence: TGTGCCAGCAGCACAGACAGCCACACCGGGGAGCTGTTTTTT.

The V call is TRBV5-1, the J call TRBJ1-1; 7 bases map to TRBD1. This CDR3 spans 15 amino acids. Germline trimming cut 5 bases from V and 1 base from J; bases unmatched to any gene: 8. Germline V gene sequence: CDR1 SGHRS, CDR2 YFSETQ. The CDR3 loop reads CASRPSDRENTEAFF. The CDR3 DNA is TGCGCCAGCAGACCTTCCGACAGGGAGAACACTGAAGCTTTCTTT.

This clonotype was counted only a few times. The chain combines TRBV9 with TRBJ1-2; the D is unclear. Germline V gives CDR1 SGDLS, CDR2 YYNGEE. The CDR3 consists of 13 residues. Trimming stripped 2 bases from V and 4 bases from J, with 9 bases between. For the CDR3, the DNA is TGTGCCAGCAGCGTTGGCAGTACCTATGGCTACACCTTC. Amino acids: CASSVGSTYGYTF. Based on the CDR3 plus reference TRBV9 and TRBJ1-2, the full variable domain is DSGVTQTPKHLITATGQRVTLRCSPRSGDLSVYWYQQSLDQGLQFLIQYYNGEERAKGNILERFSAQQFPDLHSELNLSSLELGDSALYFCASSVGSTYGYTFGSGTRLTVV.

The J gene is TRBJ2-3, the V gene TRBV20-1, with D hard to call. V was trimmed by 4 bases and J by 0 bases, leaving 11 bases between them. This CDR3 spans 14 amino acids. Germline assignment: CDR1 DFQATT and CDR2 SNEGSKA (reference sequence). CDR3 nucleotide sequence: TGCAGTGCTACCCGACGGAAAAGCACAGATACGCAGTATTTT. Its protein is CSATRRKSTDTQYF.

This clonotype was seen many times. This rearrangement joins TRBV4-3 to TRBJ1-1; D is ambiguous. The germline V gene has CDR1 LGHNA and CDR2 YSLEER. Trimming removed 6 bases at V and 0 bases at J, with 8 bases between. This CDR3 has 13 residues. The CDR3 DNA reads TGCGCCAGCAGTTTAACTCTGAACACTGAAGCTTTCTTT. It encodes CASSLTLNTEAFF.

This clonotype occurred a few times. CDR3 in DNA: TGTGCCAGCAGCCCTCGGAGGGGAGGCTCCTACGAGCAGTACTTC. This sequence encodes CASSPRRGGSYEQYF. The chain has TRBV7-9 and TRBJ2-7; TRBD2 might be the D (6 bases). V dropped 5 bases and J dropped 0 bases, with 14 bases sitting between them. CDR3 length: 15 residues. Per the germline V gene, CDR1 is SEHNR and CDR2 is FQNEAQ (reference sequence).

This clonotype occurred a few times. No conserved phenylalanine or tryptophan is present at the end of the CDR3, so a read error is the likely explanation. The DNA is omitted, as the CDR3 cannot be located on it reliably, and the CDR3 follows TCRdb's listing. The rearrangement joins TRBV3-1 to TRBJ1-4; the table's D call, TRBD1, was not checked against the DNA. Germline V gene sequence: CDR1 LGHDT, CDR2 YNNKEL (reference sequence). The CDR3 is 10 amino acids long, termini counted. The CDR3 reads CASRRGGHRG.

This clonotype was counted ten times or more. The V and J genes are TRBV5-1 and TRBJ2-3; 8 bases fit TRBD1. The CDR3 runs to 16 residues. The trim removed 2 bases at V and 3 bases at J, leaving 8 bases unmatched. Germline loops: CDR1 SGHRS, CDR2 YFSETQ. CDR3 residues: CASSFQDRDKTDTQYF. CDR3 coding DNA: TGCGCCAGCAGCTTCCAGGACAGGGACAAGACAGATACGCAGTATTTT.

The V gene is TRBV25-1, the J gene TRBJ2-1; 8 positions agree with TRBD1. The CDR3 consists of 15 residues. Per the germline V gene, CDR1 is MGHDK and CDR2 is SYGVNS. After removal of 6 bases from V and 4 bases from J, the junction contained 8 bases not matched to a gene. For the CDR3, the DNA is TGTGCCAGCAGCCGCCAACAGGGGGTATACAATGAGCAGTTCTTC. Encoded protein: CASSRQQGVYNEQFF.

This clonotype came up many times. The chain employs TRBV2 and TRBJ2-1; D gene ambiguous. CDR1 and CDR2 (germline): SNHLY, FYNNEI. Trimming left V 8 bases short and J 9 bases short, with 11 bases between. This CDR3 region has 11 residues. As DNA, the CDR3 is TGTGCCAGCCTTAGGATGGGTGAGCAGTTCTTC. As protein: CASLRMGEQFF.

The genes are TRBV7-2 and TRBJ1-1; D remains ambiguous. Trimming cost V 3 bases and J 4 bases, with 15 bases left between them. CDR1 and CDR2 from the germline V gene are SGHTA and FQGNSA. The CDR3 has 15 residues. CDR3 in DNA: TGTGCCAGCAGCTTTGTGACTAGGGTCACCACTGAAGCTTTCTTT. Translation gives CASSFVTRVTTEAFF.